What follows describes a single T cell receptor beta chain. Its target is not known. Primers included in the PCR were 60 Vbeta and 13 Jbeta primers. Under the authors' procedure: Later analysis identified tens of millions of unique TCR beta chains, approximately 11 million shared. Sequenced by immunoSEQ multiplex PCR; TCRdb stores in-frame clones only, minus some. V, J and clone size were drawn from that table, and D and trimming were deduced from the DNA. The sample has some 110,000 clones, 79% seen once. This specimen belongs to a study of cytomegalovirus exposure and HLA in healthy donors. The CDR3 runs to 15 residues. Germline values: CDR1 WNHNN, CDR2 SYGVQD (reference sequence). With V trimmed by 6 bases and J by 1 base, 5 bases remained unmatched. Whole-study findings and limits: Later analysis reportedly placed an Asian-associated ancestry cluster below the roughly 700-donor mean in N-insertions.

The sample consisted of PBMCs. J is TRBJ2-3 and V is TRBV10-1; the match to TRBD2 covers 9 bases. The clonotype originates from a woman aged 18-30 years in good health and CMV-seropositive. The CDR3 DNA follows: TGCGCCAGCAGGGCGGGAGGGCCAGGCACAGATACGCAGTATTTT. Residues: CASRAGGPGTDTQYF.